These T cell receptor beta chains were read from a single sample in a study of long-term antiretroviral therapy in people with HIV. Some clones are missing from TCRdb's copy, which holds only in-frame ones; the method was immunoSEQ multiplex PCR. Found here are tens of thousands of clones, approximately 95% of them singletons; the top ten hold over 3%. The starting material was unsorted PBMCs, obtained 5.3 years after starting antiretroviral therapy. These receptors all come from a man aged 50 to 60 with HIV. Each CDR3 is given with its conserved first and last residue.

V,J,CDR3
TRBV27,TRBJ1-5,CASSIQVTNQPQHF
TRBV27,TRBJ2-7,CASSPSLGASYEQYF
TRBV19,TRBJ2-2,CASSIYGGGTGELFF
TRBV5-6,TRBJ1-4,CASTNYEVSASDEKLFF
TRBV27,TRBJ2-3,CASSFIVAGGSDTQYF
TRBV6-1,TRBJ1-4,CASSRTNQNEKLFF
TRBV4-1,TRBJ2-1,CASSPTGQLYNEQFF
TRBV10-1,TRBJ1-1,CASSDPDRRWAFF
TRBV10-3,TRBJ1-2,CAISESGTAGGYTF
TRBV4-2,TRBJ2-2,CASSQGASGNTGELFF
TRBV29-1,TRBJ1-2,CSVEDLAGNYGYTF
TRBV5-4,TRBJ2-1,CASSLRGAPYNEQFF
TRBV9,TRBJ1-1,CASSEGASGTEAFF
TRBV5-5,TRBJ2-1,CASGSTGQGAYNEQFF
TRBV5-1,TRBJ1-2,CASSLEGQGGLSGYTF
TRBV6-1,TRBJ2-4,CASSEAVKLQYF
TRBV9,TRBJ1-1,CASSSRSGTGGDTEAFF
TRBV5-1,TRBJ2-2,CASSLSGGDTGELFF